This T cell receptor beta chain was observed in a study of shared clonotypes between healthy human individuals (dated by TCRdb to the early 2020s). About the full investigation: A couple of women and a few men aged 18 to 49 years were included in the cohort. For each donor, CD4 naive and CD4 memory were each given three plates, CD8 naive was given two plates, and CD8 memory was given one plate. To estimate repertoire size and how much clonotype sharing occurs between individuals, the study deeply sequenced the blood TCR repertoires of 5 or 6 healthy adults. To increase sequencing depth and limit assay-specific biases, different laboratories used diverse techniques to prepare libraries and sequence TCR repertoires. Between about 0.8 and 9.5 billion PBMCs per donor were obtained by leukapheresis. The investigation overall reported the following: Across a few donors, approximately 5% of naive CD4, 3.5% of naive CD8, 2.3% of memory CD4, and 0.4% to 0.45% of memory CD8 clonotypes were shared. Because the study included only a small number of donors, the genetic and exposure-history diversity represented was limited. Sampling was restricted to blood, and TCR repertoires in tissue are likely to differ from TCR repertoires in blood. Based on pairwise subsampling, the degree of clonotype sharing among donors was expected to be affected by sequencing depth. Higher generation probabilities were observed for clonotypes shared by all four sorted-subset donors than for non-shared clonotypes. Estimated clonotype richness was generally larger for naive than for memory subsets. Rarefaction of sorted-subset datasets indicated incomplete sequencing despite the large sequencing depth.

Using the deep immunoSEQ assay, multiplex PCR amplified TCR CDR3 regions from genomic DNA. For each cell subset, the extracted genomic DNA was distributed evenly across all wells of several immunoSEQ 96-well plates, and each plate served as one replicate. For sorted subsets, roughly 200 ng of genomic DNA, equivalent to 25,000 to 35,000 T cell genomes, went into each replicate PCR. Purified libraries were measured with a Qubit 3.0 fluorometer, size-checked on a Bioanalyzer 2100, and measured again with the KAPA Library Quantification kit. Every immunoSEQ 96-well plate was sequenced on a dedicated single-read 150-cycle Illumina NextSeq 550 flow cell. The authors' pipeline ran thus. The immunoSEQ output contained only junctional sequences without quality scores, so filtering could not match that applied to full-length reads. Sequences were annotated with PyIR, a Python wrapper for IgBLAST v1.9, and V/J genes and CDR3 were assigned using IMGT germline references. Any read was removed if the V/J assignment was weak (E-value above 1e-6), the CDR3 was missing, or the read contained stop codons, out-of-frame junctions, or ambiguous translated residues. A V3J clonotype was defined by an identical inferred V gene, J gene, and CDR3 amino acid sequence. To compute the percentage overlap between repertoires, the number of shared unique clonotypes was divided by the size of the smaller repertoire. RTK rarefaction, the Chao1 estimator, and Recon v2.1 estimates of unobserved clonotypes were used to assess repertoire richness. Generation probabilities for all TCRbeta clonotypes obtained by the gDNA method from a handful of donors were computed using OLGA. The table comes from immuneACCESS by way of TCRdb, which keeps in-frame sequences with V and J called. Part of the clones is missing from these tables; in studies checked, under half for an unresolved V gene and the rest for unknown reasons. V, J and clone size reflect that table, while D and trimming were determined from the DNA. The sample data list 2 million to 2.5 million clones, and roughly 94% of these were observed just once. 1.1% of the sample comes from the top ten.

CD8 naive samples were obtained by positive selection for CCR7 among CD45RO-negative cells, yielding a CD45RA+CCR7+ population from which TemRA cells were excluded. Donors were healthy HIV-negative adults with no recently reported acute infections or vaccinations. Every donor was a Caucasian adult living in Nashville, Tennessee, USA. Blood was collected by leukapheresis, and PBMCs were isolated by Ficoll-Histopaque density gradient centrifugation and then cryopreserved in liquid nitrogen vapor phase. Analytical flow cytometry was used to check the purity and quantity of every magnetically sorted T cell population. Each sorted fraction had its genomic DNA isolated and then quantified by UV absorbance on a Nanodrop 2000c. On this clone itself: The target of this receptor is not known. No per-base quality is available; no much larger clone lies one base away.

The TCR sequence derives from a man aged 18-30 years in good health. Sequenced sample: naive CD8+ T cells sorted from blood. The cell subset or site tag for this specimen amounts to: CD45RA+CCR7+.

The CDR3 has the sequence CASALGEKLFF. In nucleotide form, the sequence is TGCGCCTCGGCCCTGGGAGAAAAACTGTTTTTT. The receptor chain draws on TRBV4-1 and TRBJ1-4; the D gene lacks a confident call. The germline V gene provides CDR1 MGHRA and CDR2 YSYEKL. The CDR3 measures 11 amino acids from cysteine to phenylalanine. The read is trimmed to its CDR3 DNA, 33 bases read in frame from base 1. The junction shows trimming of 11 bases on V and 8 bases on J, plus 12 bases between the germline ends.